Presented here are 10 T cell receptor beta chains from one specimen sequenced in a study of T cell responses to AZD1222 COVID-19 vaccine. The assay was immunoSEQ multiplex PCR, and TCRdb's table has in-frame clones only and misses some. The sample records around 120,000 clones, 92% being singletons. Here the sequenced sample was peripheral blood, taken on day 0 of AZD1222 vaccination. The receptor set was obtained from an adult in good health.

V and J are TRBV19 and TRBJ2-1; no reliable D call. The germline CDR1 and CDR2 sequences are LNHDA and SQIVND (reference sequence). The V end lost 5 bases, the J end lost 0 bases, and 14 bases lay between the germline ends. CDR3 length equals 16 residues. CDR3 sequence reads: CASSLYTPSSYNEQFF. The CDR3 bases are TGTGCCAGTAGTCTTTACACTCCCAGCTCCTACAATGAGCAGTTCTTC.

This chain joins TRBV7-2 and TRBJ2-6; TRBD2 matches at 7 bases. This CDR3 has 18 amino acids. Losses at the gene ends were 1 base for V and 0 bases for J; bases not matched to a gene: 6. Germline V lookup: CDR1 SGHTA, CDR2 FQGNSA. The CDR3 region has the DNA TGTGCCAGCAGCTTAGGCCGTGGGGGGGGCTCTGGGGCCAACGTCCTGACTTTC. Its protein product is CASSLGRGGGSGANVLTF.

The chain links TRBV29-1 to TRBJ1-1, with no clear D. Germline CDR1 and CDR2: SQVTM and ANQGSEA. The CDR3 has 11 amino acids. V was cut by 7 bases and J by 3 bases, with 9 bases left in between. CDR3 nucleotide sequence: TGCAGCGGGACCTACCACACTGAAGCTTTCTTT. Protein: CSGTYHTEAFF.

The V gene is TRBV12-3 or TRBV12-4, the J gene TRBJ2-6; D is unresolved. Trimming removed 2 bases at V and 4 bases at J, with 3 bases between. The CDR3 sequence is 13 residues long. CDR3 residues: CASSLSGANVLTF. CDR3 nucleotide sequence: TGTGCCAGCAGTTTATCCGGGGCCAACGTCCTGACTTTC.

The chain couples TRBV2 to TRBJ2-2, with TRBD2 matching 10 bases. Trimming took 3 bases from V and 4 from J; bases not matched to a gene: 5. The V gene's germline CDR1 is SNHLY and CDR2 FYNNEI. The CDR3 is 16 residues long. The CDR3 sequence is CASSEDLAGVTGELFF. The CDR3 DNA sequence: TGTGCCAGCAGTGAGGACCTAGCGGGAGTCACCGGGGAGCTGTTTTTT.

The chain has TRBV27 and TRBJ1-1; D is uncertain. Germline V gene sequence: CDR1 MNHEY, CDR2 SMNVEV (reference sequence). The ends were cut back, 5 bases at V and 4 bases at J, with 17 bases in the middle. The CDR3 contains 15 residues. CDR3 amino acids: CASSPRMLETTEAFF. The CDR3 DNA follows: TGTGCCAGCAGTCCAAGGATGCTAGAGACCACTGAAGCTTTCTTT.

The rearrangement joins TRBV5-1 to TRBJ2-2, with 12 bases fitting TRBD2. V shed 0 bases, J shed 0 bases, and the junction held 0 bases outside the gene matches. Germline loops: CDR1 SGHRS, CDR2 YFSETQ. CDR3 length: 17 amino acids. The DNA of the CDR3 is TGCGCCAGCAGCTTGGGACTAGCGGGAGCGAACACCGGGGAGCTGTTTTTT. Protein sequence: CASSLGLAGANTGELFF. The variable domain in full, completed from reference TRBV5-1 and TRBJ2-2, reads KAGVTQTPRYLIKTRGQQVTLSCSPISGHRSVSWYQQTPGQGLQFLFEYFSETQRNKGNFPGRFSGRQFSNSRSEMNVSTLELGDSALYLCASSLGLAGANTGELFFGEGSRLTVL.

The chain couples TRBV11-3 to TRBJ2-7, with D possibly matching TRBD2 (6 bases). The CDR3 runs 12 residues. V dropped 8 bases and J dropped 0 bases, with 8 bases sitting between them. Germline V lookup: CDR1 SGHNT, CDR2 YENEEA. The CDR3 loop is CASAGSSYEQYF. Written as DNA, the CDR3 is TGTGCCAGCGCCGGGAGCTCCTACGAGCAGTACTTC.

DNA of the CDR3: TGCGCCAGCAGCTTACAGGGGCATAGCTCCTACAATGAGCAGTTCTTC. Translation gives CASSLQGHSSYNEQFF. The gene calls are TRBV5-1 and TRBJ2-1; 7 bases agree with TRBD1. J was trimmed by 0 bases and V by 2 bases; bases with no gene match: 5. This CDR3 has 16 amino acids. CDR1 and CDR2 (germline): SGHRS, YFSETQ.

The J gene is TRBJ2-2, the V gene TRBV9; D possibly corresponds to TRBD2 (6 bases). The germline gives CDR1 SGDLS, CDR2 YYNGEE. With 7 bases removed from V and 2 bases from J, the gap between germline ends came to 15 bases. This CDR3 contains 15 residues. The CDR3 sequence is CASGSTGVNTGELFF. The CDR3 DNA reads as TGTGCCAGCGGATCCACGGGGGTTAACACCGGGGAGCTGTTTTTT.